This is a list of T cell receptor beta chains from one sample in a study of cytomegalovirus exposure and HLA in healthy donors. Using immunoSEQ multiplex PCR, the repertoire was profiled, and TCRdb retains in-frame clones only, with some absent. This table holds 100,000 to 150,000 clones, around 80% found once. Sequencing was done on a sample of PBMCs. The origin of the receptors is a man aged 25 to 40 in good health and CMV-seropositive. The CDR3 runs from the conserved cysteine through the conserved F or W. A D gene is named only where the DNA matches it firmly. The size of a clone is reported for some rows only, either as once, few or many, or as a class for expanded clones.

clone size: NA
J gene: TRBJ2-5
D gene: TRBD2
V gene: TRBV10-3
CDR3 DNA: TGTGCCATCAGTGCGACTAGCGGACTCTCGGAGACCCAGTACTTC
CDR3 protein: CAISATSGLSETQYF

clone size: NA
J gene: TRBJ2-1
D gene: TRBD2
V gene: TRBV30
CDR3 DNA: TGTGCCTGGGGGGCCCCGGCTAGCGGGAGGAATGAGCAGTTCTTC
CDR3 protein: CAWGAPASGRNEQFF

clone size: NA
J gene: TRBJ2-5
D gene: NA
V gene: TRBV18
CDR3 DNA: TGTGCCAGCTCACCACCGAACAGGCAAGAGACCCAGTACTTC
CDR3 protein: CASSPPNRQETQYF

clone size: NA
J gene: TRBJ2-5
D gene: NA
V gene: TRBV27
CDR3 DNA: TGTGCCAGCAGTTTTAGCGGTAACCAAGAGACCCAGTACTTC
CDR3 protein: CASSFSGNQETQYF

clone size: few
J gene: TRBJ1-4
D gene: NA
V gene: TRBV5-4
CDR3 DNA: TGTGCCAGCACCCCTAACCCCGCAACTAATGAAAAACTGTTTTTT
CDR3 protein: CASTPNPATNEKLFF

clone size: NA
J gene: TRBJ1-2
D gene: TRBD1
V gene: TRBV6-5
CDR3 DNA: TGTGCCAGCAGTCGCGGGACAGCAAACTATGGCTACACCTTC
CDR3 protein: CASSRGTANYGYTF

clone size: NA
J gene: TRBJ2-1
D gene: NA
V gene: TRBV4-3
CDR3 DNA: TGCGCCAGCAGCCAAGGGACAAACAATGAGCAGTTCTTC
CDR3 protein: CASSQGTNNEQFF

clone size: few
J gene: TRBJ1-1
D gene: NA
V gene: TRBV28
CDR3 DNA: TGTGCCAGCAGCGCGGCAGGGGCACGCCGTCAAGAAGCTTTCTTT
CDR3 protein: CASSAAGARRQEAFF

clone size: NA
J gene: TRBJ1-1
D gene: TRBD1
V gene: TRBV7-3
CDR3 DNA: TGTGCCAGCAGCTGGGACAGGAATACTGAAGCTTTCTTT
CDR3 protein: CASSWDRNTEAFF

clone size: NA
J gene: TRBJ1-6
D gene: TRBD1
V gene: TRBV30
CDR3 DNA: TGTGCCTGGGCCGGACAGGAGAATTCACCCCTCCACTTT
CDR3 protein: CAWAGQENSPLHF

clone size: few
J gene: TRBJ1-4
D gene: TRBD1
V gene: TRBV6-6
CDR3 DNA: TGTGCCAGCAGGGGACAGATAAATGAAAAACTGTTTTTT
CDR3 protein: CASRGQINEKLFF

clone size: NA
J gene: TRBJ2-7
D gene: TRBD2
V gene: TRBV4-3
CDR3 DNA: TGCGCCAGCAGCCAAGATCTAGCGGACTGGGACGAGCAGTACTTC
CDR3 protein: CASSQDLADWDEQYF

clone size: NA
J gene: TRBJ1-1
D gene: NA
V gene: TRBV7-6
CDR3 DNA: TGTGCCAGCAGCTTAGCGTCCAGTGGGGCCACTGAAGCTTTCTTT
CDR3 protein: CASSLASSGATEAFF

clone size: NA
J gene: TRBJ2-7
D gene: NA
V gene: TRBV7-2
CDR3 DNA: TGTGCCAGCAGCTTACATCCTCGGGAGCAGTACTTC
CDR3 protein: CASSLHPREQYF

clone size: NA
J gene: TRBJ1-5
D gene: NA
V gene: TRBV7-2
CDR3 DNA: TGTGCCAGCAGCCCTTATCAAGAGGGTCAGCCCCAGCATTTT
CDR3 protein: CASSPYQEGQPQHF

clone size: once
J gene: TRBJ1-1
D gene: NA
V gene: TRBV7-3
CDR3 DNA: TGTGCCAGCAGCTTATCTGGGGCGCGGAACACTGAAGCTTTCTTT
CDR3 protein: CASSLSGARNTEAFF

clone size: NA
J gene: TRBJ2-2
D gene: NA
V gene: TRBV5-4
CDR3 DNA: TGTGCCAGCAGCCCAAGTAGTTCCGGGGAGCTGTTTTTT
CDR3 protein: CASSPSSSGELFF

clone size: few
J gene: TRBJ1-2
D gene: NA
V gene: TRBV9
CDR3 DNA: TGTGCCAGCAGCGTAACCGCCGACAGGAAGGACGGCTACACCTTC
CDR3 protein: CASSVTADRKDGYTF

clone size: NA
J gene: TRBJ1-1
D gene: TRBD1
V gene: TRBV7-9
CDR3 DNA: TGTGCCAGCAGCTTAAGGGGACAGGGATCGCTGAACACTGAAGCTTTCTTT
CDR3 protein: CASSLRGQGSLNTEAFF

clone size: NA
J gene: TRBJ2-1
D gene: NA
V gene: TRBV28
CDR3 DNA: TGTGCCAGCAGTTTACGAGGTTACACCCCCTCCAATGAGCAGTTCTTC
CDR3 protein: CASSLRGYTPSNEQFF

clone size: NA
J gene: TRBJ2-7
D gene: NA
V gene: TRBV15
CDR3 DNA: TGTGCCACCAGCAGGCAGGGGTCTTCCTACGAGCAGTACTTC
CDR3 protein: CATSRQGSSYEQYF

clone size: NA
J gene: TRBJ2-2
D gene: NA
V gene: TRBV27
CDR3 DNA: TGTGCCAGCAGTTTCCCCGGTAGTGCCGGGGAGCTGTTTTTT
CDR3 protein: CASSFPGSAGELFF

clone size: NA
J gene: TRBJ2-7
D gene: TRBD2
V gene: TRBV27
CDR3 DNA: TGTGCCAGCAGTTTAATGGGACTAGCGGCCTACGAGCAGTACTTC
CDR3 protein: CASSLMGLAAYEQYF

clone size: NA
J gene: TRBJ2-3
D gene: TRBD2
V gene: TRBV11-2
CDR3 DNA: TGTGCCAGCAGCTTCAGCGGGAGTACAGATACGCAGTATTTT
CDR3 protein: CASSFSGSTDTQYF

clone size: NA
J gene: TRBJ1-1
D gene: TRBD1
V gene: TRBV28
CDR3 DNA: TGTGCCAGCAGGAGACAGGGGAGGAACACTGAAGCTTTCTTT
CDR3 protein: CASRRQGRNTEAFF

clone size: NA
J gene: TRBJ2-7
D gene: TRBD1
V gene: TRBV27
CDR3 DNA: TGTGCCAGCAGCCCAGGGGGCTTTGTCAACGAGCAGTACTTC
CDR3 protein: CASSPGGFVNEQYF

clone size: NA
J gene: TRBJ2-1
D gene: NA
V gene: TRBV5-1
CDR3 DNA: TGCGCCAGCAGCTTTGGACAGAATTCCTACAATGAGCAGTTCTTC
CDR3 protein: CASSFGQNSYNEQFF

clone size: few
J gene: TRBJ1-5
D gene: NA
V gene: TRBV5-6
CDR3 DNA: TGTGCCAGCAGCTTGGCCGGGGGTGGGAATCAGCCCCAGCATTTT
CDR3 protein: CASSLAGGGNQPQHF

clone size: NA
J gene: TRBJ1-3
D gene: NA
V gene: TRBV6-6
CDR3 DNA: TGTGCCAGCAGTTTACAGTCCCTCTCTGGAAACACCATATATTTT
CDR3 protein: CASSLQSLSGNTIYF

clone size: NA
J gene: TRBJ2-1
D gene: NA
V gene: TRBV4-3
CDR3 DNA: TGCGCCAGCAGCCAAGAATCAACGGAGGCATACAATGAGCAGTTCTTC
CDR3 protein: CASSQESTEAYNEQFF

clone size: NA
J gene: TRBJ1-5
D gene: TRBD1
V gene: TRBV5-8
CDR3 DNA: TGTGCCAGCAGCTCTCACAGGGGTGCGAGCAATCAGCCCCAGCATTTT
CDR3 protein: CASSSHRGASNQPQHF

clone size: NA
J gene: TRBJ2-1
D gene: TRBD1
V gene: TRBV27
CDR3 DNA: TGTGCCACTACCCCTCCGGGACAGGGGGTCAATGAGCAGTTCTTC
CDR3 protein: CATTPPGQGVNEQFF

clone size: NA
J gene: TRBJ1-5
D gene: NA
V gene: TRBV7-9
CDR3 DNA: TGTGCCAGCAGCTTAGGGCAGGGGACCGATCAGCCCCAGCATTTT
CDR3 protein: CASSLGQGTDQPQHF

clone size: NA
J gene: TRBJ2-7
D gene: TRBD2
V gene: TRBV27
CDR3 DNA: TGTGCCAGCAGGCCCGGGACTACGAGCTCCTACGAGCAGTACTTC
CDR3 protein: CASRPGTTSSYEQYF

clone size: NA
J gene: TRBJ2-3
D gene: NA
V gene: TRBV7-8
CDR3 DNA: TGTGCCAGCAGAGTGTTTTCCGAGAGGGCCCCGAGGGATACGCAGTATTTT
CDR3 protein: CASRVFSERAPRDTQYF

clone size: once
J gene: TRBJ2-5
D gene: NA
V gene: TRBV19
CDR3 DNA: TGTGCCAGTAGGGGCGTTAACCAAGAGACCCAGTACTTC
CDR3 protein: CASRGVNQETQYF

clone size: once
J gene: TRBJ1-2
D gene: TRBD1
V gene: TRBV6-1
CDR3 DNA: TGTGCCAGCCTGGACAGGACTAACTATGGCTACACCTTC
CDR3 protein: CASLDRTNYGYTF

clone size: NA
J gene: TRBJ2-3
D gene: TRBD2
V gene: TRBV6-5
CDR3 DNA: TGTGCCAGCATCTTTCAGGGACTAGTCACAGATACGCAGTATTTT
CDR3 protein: CASIFQGLVTDTQYF

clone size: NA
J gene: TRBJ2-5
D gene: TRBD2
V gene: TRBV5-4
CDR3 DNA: TGTGCCAGCAGCGGACCAGGTGGGAGGGCCCAAGAGACCCAGTACTTC
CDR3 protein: CASSGPGGRAQETQYF

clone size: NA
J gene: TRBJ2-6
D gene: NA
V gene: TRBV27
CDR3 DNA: TGTGCCACCCGTTACGGCTCTGGGGCCAACGTCCTGACTTTC
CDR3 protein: CATRYGSGANVLTF

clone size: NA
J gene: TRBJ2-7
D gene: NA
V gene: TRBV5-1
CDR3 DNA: TGCGCCAGCAGCTTAGACAGTTTCTCCTACGAGCAGTACTTC
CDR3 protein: CASSLDSFSYEQYF

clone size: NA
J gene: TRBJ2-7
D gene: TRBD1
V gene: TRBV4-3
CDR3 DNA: TGCGCCAGCAGCCAAAATAGGGGGCGTGAGCAGTACTTC
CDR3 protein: CASSQNRGREQYF

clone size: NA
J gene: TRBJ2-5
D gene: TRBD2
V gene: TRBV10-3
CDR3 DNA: TGTGCCATCAACTCGGGACTAGCGGGTGACAAAGGAGAGACCCAGTACTTC
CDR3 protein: CAINSGLAGDKGETQYF

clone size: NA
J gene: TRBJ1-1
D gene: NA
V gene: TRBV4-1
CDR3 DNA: TGCGCCAGCAGCCAGAAAAGCGTGGGGAACACTGAAGCTTTCTTT
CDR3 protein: CASSQKSVGNTEAFF

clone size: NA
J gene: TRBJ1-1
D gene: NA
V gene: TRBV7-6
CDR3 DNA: TGTGCCAGCAGCCCTATGGACAAGGACACTGAAGCTTTCTTT
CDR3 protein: CASSPMDKDTEAFF

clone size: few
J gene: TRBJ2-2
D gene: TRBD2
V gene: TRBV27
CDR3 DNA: TGTGCCAGCAGTCCAATCGGGACTACCTCGGGGGAGCTGTTTTTT
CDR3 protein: CASSPIGTTSGELFF

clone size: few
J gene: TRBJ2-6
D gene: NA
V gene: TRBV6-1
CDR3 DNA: TGTGCCAGCAGTCGCTCTGGGGCCAACGTCCTGACTTTC
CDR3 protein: CASSRSGANVLTF

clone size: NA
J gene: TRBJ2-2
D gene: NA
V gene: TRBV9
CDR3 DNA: TGTGCCAGCAGCGTGCAAACAGGGAACACCGGGGAGCTGTTTTTT
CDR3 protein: CASSVQTGNTGELFF

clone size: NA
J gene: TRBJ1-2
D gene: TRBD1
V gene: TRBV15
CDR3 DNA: TGTGCCACCAGCAGAGACCCCCGGAGGGCAGGGGGTTGGTATGGCTACACCTTC
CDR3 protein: CATSRDPRRAGGWYGYTF

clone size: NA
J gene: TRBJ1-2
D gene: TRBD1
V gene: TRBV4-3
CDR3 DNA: TGCGCCAGCAGAAGTGACAGGGGCGAAGCTAACTATGGCTACACCTTC
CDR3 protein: CASRSDRGEANYGYTF

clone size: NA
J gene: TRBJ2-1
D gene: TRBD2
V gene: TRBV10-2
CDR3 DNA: TGCGCCAGCAGACTAGCGGGGGGCTACAATGAGCAGTTCTTC
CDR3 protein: CASRLAGGYNEQFF

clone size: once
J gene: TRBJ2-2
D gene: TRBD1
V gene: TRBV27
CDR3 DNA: TGTGCCAGCAGTGAGACAGGGACGAACACCGGGGAGCTGTTTTTT
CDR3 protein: CASSETGTNTGELFF

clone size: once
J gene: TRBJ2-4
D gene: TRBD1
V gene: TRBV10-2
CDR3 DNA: TGCGCCAGCAGTGAGGCAGACAGGGGCTACATTCAGTACTTC
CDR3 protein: CASSEADRGYIQYF

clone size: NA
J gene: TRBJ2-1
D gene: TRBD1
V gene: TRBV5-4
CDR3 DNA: TGTGCCAGCAGCTTGATCGGGACAGCCTACAATGAGCAGTTCTTC
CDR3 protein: CASSLIGTAYNEQFF

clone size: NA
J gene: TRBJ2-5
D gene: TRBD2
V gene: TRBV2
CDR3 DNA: TGTGCCAGCAGTCGTGCTAGCGGGAGGCCCGAAGAGACCCAGTACTTC
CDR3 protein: CASSRASGRPEETQYF

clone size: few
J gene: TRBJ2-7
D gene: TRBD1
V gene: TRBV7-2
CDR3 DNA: TGTGCCAGCAGCTTAGGGGGACCCGGGACAGGGAGGGGCGAGCAGTACTTC
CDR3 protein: CASSLGGPGTGRGEQYF

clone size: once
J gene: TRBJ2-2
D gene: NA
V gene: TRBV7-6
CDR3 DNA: TGTGCCAGCAGCTTAGCGGGGCCCGGGGAGCTGTTTTTT
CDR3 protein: CASSLAGPGELFF

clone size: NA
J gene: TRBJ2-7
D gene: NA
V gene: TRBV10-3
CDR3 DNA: TGTGCCATCAGTGAGTTGAAGGGAGATCTATTCTACGAGCAGTACTTC
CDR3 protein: CAISELKGDLFYEQYF